The rows below give T cell receptor beta chains drawn from one sample of a study of blood T cells in healthy people across ages. TCRdb re-derived calls from the 5' RACE reads in MiXCR, one entry per CDR3 protein. This table has about 1.4 million distinct CDR3 sequences, approximately 59% appearing once. The sequenced sample was blood. These receptor sequences come from a young man in good health. Both conserved end residues are part of each CDR3. Fields, in order: D gene, J gene, clone size, V gene, CDR3 DNA, CDR3 protein. The D gene is left open where the match is weak. A row's size may be missing; if present it is once, few, many or a size class.

NA,TRBJ1-4,few,TRBV21-1,TGTGCCAGCAGCAAAGTACGAGATACAACTAATGAAAAACTGTTTTTT,CASSKVRDTTNEKLFF
NA,TRBJ2-5,NA,TRBV4-1,TGCGCCAGCAGCCAGCATTTAAAAGAGACCCAGTACTTC,CASSQHLKETQYF
NA,TRBJ2-1,few,TRBV29-1,TGCAGCGGAGGCGTGGCAGGGACTGGCGATGAGCAGTTCTTC,CSGGVAGTGDEQFF
TRBD1,TRBJ1-2,NA,TRBV15,TGTGCCACCAGCAGAGATCCGGGACAGGGCTTTGGCTACACCTTC,CATSRDPGQGFGYTF
TRBD1,TRBJ1-2,few,TRBV27,TGTGCCAGCAGTCCCACCTTGACAGGGTTCAACTATGGCTACACCTTC,CASSPTLTGFNYGYTF
NA,TRBJ2-1,NA,TRBV6-5,TGTGCCAGCAGTACGGGCCTGACTCGGGGGAGTGATGAGCAGTTCTTC,CASSTGLTRGSDEQFF
NA,TRBJ1-4,once,TRBV6-5,TGTGCCAGCAGGGGGACGGAAAAACTGTTTTTT,CASRGTEKLFF
TRBD1,TRBJ2-7,NA,TRBV29-1,TGCAGCGTCTTGGACAGGACGTTTGGAGAGCAGTACTTC,CSVLDRTFGEQYF
TRBD2,TRBJ2-7,once,TRBV7-2,TGTGCCAGCAGCCCCGGGGGTAGCGGGAGGGGGGTCTACGAGCAGTACTTC,CASSPGGSGRGVYEQYF
NA,TRBJ2-7,few,TRBV4-1,TGCGCCAGCAGCCCGCCCCCCCGGTGGGGTGTCTACGAGCAGTACTTC,CASSPPPRWGVYEQYF
NA,TRBJ2-2,NA,TRBV4-1,TGCGCCAGCAGCCAAGATCCCCTTGGGGGGGAGCTGTTTTTT,CASSQDPLGGELFF
NA,TRBJ2-3,NA,TRBV5-1,TGCGCCAGTATGTGGACTGGCGGGGTTCCCACAGATACGCAGTATTTT,CASMWTGGVPTDTQYF
NA,TRBJ2-1,NA,TRBV9,TGTGCCAGCAGCCCCGCCCCAGGGGCCCCTTCGGGTGGGTTCTTC,CASSPAPGAPSGGFF
TRBD2,TRBJ2-1,NA,TRBV12-3/TRBV12-4,TGTGCCAGCAGTTTAAGGGGGACTAGCGGCAATGAGCAGTTCTTC,CASSLRGTSGNEQFF
NA,TRBJ2-5,NA,TRBV7-9,TGTGCCAGCAGCGCCCGGGACCAAGAGACCCAGTACTTC,CASSARDQETQYF
NA,TRBJ2-5,NA,TRBV4-1,TGCGCCAGCAGCCCTATTGGGGAAGTGGAGACCCAGTACTTC,CASSPIGEVETQYF
NA,TRBJ2-1,few,TRBV29-1,TGCAGCGTTGACCTCAGTCGCGCAAACAATGAGCAGTTCTTC,CSVDLSRANNEQFF
NA,TRBJ1-2,NA,TRBV3-1,TGTGCCAGCAGCCGGGCAGGAGAGGACTATGGCTACACCTTC,CASSRAGEDYGYTF
NA,TRBJ1-2,few,TRBV11-2,TGTGCCAGCAGCTTAGGGACAAGGAATGGCTACACCTTC,CASSLGTRNGYTF
TRBD2,TRBJ2-5,NA,TRBV4-2,TGTGCCAGCAGCCAAGAATTGCTAGGACTAGCGGCCCAGTACTTC,CASSQELLGLAAQYF
NA,TRBJ1-2,NA,TRBV29-1,TGCAGCGTTGAAGGGACTGCGGGAGGCTACACCTTC,CSVEGTAGGYTF
NA,TRBJ1-6,NA,TRBV12-3/TRBV12-4,TGTGCCAGCACCTTGGGGCAGTCTAATTCACCCCTCCACTTT,CASTLGQSNSPLHF
NA,TRBJ2-5,NA,TRBV7-2,TGTGCCAGCAGCTTAGATGTGGGGGGGGCCGGGACCCAGTACTTC,CASSLDVGGAGTQYF
NA,TRBJ1-2,NA,TRBV4-1,TGCGCCAGCAGCCAAGCCGGAAGGGAGGGCTACACCTTC,CASSQAGREGYTF
NA,TRBJ2-7,NA,TRBV6-5,TGTGCCAGCAGTTACCGCAACCCCCAGTACTTC,CASSYRNPQYF
NA,TRBJ1-2,NA,TRBV12-3/TRBV12-4,TGTGCCAGCAGGGGCGTAGTCCCCCGTGGCTACACCTTC,CASRGVVPRGYTF
TRBD1,TRBJ1-2,NA,TRBV5-6,TGTGCCACCACAGGGGCATCGGATGGCTACACCTTC,CATTGASDGYTF
NA,TRBJ2-5,few,TRBV20-1,TGCAGTGCACCGACAGAAGAGACCCAGTACTTC,CSAPTEETQYF
NA,TRBJ2-1,few,TRBV29-1,TGCAGCGTAGCAAGAGGGGGTTACAATGAGCAGTTCTTC,CSVARGGYNEQFF
NA,TRBJ2-7,few,TRBV12-3/TRBV12-4,TGTGCCAGCAGCCCTAATCCCCCCTACGAGCAGTACTTC,CASSPNPPYEQYF
NA,TRBJ2-3,NA,TRBV6-1,NA,CASSPLVSVSDTQYF
TRBD2,TRBJ2-7,NA,TRBV11-1,TGTGCCAGCAGCCCAAGAGGCCTAGCGGGACTAAGGGAGCAGTACTTC,CASSPRGLAGLREQYF
TRBD1,TRBJ1-1,NA,TRBV20-1,TGCAGTGCTAGACCAGGGACAGGACCGCGATCTGAAGCTTTCTTT,CSARPGTGPRSEAFF
TRBD1,TRBJ2-7,NA,TRBV6-2/TRBV6-3,TGTGCCAGCGGGACAGAAGGCTACGAGCAGTACTTC,CASGTEGYEQYF
TRBD1,TRBJ1-3,NA,TRBV6-6,TGTGCCAGCAGTTACCCGACAGGGCTTGCTGGAAACACCATATATTTT,CASSYPTGLAGNTIYF
NA,TRBJ2-7,NA,TRBV11-3,TGTGCCAGCAGCTTAGATCACAACAGCTACGAGCAGTACTTC,CASSLDHNSYEQYF
TRBD1,TRBJ2-1,NA,TRBV6-6,TGTGCCAGCAGTTACGGACAGGGTGAGCAGTTCTTC,CASSYGQGEQFF
TRBD2,TRBJ2-1,NA,TRBV20-1,TGCAGTGCTGGGGAGACTAGCGGCGTCGGGAATGAGCAGTTCTTC,CSAGETSGVGNEQFF
TRBD1,TRBJ2-6,NA,TRBV6-2/TRBV6-3,TGTGCCAGCAGTCGGGGACAGGCGCTCTCTGGGGCCAACGTCCTGACTTTC,CASSRGQALSGANVLTF
NA,TRBJ2-4,NA,TRBV11-2,TGTGCCAGCAGCGTAGTAGGGAAAAACATTCAGTACTTC,CASSVVGKNIQYF